This T cell receptor beta chain was identified during a study of tumor-infiltrating lymphocytes in oesophageal squamous cell carcinoma. Germline V lookup: CDR1 MDHEN, CDR2 SYDVKM. The CDR3 loop spans 16 amino acids. V trimming: 6 bases; J trimming: 2 bases; junction bases outside the gene matches: 7. TCRdb independently ran MiXCR on the PCR reads; one entry per CDR3 protein. Of 9,500 to 13,000 distinct CDR3 sequences listed, around three fifths are singletons. Material for sequencing was esophageal tumor tissue. The chain combines TRBV28 with TRBJ1-5, with TRBD1 matching over 10 bases. This receptor was identified in a male donor with esophageal squamous cell carcinoma. The CDR3 here is CASRGTGTGGNQPQHF. The DNA of the CDR3 is TGTGCCAGCAGGGGTACCGGGACAGGGGGCAATCAGCCCCAGCATTTT.